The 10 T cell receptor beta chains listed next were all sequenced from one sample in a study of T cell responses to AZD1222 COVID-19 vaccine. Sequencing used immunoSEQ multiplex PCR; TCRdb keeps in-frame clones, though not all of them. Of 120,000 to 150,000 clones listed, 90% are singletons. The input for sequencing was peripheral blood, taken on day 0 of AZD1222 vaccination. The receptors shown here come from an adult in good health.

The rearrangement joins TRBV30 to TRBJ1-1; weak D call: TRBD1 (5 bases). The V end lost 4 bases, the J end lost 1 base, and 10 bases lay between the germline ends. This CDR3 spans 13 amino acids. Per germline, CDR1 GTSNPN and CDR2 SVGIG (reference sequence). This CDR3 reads CAWTRQTNTEAFF. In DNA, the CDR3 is TGTGCCTGGACGAGACAGACGAACACTGAAGCTTTCTTT. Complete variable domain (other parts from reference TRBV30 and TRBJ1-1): SQTIHQWPATLVQPVGSPLSLECTVEGTSNPNLYWYRQAAGRGLQLLFYSVGIGQISSEVPQNLSASRPQDRQFILSSKKLLLSDSGFYLCAWTRQTNTEAFFGQGTRLTVV.

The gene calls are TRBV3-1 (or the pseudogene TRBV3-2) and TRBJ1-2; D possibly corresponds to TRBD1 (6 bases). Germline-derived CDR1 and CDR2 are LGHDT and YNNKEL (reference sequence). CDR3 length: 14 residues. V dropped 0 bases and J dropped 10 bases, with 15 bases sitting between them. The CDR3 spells CASSQDGGGSPYTF. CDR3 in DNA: TGTGCCAGCAGCCAAGATGGAGGGGGATCCCCCTACACCTTC.

CDR3 protein: CASSLAGNTEAFF. The CDR3 DNA reads TGTGCCAGCAGCTTAGCGGGGAACACTGAAGCTTTCTTT. The chain joins TRBV7-9 to TRBJ1-1, with D hard to call. Germline V gene sequence: CDR1 SEHNR, CDR2 FQNEAQ (reference sequence). V was pared by 0 bases and J by 1 base, with 3 bases between. This CDR3 spans 13 amino acids.

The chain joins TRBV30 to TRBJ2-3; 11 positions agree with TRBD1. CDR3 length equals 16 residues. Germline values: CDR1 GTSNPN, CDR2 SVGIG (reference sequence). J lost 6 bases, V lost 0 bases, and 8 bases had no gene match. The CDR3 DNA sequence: TGTGCCTGGAGTGTACCCCGGGACAGGGGGGGGGATACGCAGTATTTT. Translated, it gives CAWSVPRDRGGDTQYF.

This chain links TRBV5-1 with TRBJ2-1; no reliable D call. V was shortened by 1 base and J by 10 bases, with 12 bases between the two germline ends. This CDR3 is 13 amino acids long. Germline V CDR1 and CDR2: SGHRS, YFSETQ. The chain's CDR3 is CASSLKAKTEQFF. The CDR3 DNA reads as TGCGCCAGCAGCTTGAAGGCCAAGACGGAGCAGTTCTTC.

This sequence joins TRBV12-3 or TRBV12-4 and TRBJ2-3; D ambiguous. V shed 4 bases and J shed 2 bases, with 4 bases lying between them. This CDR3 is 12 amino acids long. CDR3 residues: CASSYSTDTQYF. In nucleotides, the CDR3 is TGTGCCAGCAGTTATTCCACAGATACGCAGTATTTT.

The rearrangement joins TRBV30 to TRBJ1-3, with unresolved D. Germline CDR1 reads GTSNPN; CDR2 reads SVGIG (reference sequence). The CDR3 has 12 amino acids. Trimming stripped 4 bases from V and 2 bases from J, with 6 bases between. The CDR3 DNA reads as TGTGCCTGGAAACGTCCTGGAAACACCATATATTTT. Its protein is CAWKRPGNTIYF.

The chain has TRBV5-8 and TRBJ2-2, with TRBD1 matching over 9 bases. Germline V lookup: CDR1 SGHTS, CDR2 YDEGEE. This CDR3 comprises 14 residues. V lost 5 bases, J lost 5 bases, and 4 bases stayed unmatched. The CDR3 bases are TGTGCCAGCAGTCGGACAGGGGTGACCGGGGAGCTGTTTTTT. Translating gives CASSRTGVTGELFF.

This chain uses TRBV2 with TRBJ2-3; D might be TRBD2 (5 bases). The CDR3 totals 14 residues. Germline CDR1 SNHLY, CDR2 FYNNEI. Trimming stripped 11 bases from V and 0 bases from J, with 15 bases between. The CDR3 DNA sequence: TGTGCCTGCCTTGCGGGCGCTAGCACAGATACGCAGTATTTT. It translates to CACLAGASTDTQYF.

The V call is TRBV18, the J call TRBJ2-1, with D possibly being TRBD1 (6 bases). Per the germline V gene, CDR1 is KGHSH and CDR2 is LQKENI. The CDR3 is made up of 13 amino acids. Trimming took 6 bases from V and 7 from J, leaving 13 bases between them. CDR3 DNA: TGTGCCAGCTCTGAGAGGGGGAATAATGAGCAGTTCTTC. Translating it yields CASSERGNNEQFF.